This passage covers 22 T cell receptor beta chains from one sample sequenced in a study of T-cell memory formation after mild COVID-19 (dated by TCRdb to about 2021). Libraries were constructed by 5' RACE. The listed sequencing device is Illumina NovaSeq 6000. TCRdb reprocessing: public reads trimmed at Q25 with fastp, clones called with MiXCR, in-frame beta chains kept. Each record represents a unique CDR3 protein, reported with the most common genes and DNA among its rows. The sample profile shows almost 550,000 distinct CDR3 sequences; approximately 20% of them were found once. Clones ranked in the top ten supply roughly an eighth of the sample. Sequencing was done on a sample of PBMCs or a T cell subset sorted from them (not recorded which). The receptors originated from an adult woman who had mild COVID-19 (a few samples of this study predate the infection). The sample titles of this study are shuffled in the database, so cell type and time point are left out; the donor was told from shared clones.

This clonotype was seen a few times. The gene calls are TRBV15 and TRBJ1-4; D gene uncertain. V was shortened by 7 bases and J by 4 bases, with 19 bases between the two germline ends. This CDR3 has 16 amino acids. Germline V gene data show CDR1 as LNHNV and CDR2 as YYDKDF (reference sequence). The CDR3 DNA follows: TGTGCCACCACCCCGCGAAGGTGGGGAATTAATGAAAAACTGTTTTTT. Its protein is CATTPRRWGINEKLFF.

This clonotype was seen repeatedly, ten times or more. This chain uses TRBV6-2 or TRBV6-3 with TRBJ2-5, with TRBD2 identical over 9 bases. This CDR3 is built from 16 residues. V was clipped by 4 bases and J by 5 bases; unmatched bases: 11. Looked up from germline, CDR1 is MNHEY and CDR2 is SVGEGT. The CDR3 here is CASSLGLSGGGETQYF. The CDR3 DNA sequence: TGTGCCAGCAGTTTGGGCCTTAGCGGGGGTGGGGAGACCCAGTACTTC.

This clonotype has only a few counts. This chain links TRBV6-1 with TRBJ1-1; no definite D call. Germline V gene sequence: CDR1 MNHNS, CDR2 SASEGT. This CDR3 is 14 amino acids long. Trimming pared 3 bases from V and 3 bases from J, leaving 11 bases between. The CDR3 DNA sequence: TGTGCCAGCAGTGATACGGGGTCGTACACTGAAGCTTTCTTT. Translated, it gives CASSDTGSYTEAFF.

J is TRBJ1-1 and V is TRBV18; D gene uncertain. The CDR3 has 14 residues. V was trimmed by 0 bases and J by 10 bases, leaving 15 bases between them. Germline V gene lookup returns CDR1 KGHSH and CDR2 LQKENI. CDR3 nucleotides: TGTGCCAGCTCACCACCTGGGCACCTCGTCGTAGCTTTCTTT. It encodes CASSPPGHLVVAFF. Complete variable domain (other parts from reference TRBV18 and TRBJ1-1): NAGVMQNPRHLVRRRGQEARLRCSPMKGHSHVYWYRQLPEEGLKFMVYLQKENIIDESGMPKERFSAEFPKEGPSILRIQQVVRGDSAAYFCASSPPGHLVVAFFGQGTRLTVV.

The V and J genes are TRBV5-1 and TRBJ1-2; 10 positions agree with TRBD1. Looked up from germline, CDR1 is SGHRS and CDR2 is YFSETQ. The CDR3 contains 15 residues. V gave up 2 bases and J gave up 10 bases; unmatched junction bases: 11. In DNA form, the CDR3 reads TGCGCCAGCAGCTTCCGGGACAGGGGACCTAGGGTCTACACCTTC. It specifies CASSFRDRGPRVYTF.

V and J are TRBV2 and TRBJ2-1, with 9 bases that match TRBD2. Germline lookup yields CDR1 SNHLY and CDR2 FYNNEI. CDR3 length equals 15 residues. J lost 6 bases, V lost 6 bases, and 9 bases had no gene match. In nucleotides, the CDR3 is TGTGCCAGCAGAGGAGGGGGAGCGGGAGGCAATGAGCAGTTCTTC. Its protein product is CASRGGGAGGNEQFF.

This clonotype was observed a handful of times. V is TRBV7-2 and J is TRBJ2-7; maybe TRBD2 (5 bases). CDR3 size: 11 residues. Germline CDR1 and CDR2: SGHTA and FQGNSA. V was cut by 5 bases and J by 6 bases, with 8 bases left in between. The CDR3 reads CASSQRLEQYF. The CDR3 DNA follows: TGTGCCAGCAGCCAGCGGCTCGAGCAGTACTTC.

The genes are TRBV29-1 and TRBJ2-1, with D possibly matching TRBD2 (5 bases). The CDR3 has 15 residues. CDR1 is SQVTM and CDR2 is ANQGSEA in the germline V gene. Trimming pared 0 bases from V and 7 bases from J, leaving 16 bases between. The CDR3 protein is CSVEDIPGIGNEQFF. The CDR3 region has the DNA TGCAGCGTTGAAGATATCCCCGGGATTGGGAATGAGCAGTTCTTC.

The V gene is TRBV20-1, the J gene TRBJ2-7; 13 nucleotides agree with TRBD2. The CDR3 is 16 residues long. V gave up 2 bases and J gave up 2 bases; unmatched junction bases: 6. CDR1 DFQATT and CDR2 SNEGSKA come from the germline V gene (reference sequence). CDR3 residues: CSARTGTSGETYEQYF. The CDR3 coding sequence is TGCAGTGCTAGAACCGGGACTAGCGGGGAGACCTACGAGCAGTACTTC.

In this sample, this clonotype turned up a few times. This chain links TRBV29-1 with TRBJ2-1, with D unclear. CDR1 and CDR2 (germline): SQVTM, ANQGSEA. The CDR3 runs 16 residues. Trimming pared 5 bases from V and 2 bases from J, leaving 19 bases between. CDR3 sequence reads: CSVCRVNPCPYNEQFF. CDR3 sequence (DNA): TGCAGCGTTTGCCGAGTGAATCCTTGCCCCTACAATGAGCAGTTCTTC.

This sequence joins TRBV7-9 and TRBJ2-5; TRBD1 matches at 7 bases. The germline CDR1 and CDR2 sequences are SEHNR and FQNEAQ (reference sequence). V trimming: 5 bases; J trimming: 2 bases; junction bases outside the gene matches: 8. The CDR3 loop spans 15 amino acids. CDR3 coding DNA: TGTGCCAGCAGCGGCCGGGACAGACTACAAGAGACCCAGTACTTC. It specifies CASSGRDRLQETQYF.

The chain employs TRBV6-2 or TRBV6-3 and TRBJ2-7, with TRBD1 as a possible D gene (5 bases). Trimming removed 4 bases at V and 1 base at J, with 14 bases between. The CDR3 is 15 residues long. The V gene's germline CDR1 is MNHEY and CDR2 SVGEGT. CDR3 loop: CASSSDSYGSYEQYF. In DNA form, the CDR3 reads TGTGCCAGCAGTTCTGACAGTTACGGATCCTACGAGCAGTACTTC.

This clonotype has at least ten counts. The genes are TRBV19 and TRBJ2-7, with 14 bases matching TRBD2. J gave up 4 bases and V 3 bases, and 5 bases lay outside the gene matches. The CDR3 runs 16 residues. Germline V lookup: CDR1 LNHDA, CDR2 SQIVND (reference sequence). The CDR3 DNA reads TGTGCCAGTAGTATGGGACTAGCGGGAGCGGTTTACGAGCAGTACTTC. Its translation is CASSMGLAGAVYEQYF.

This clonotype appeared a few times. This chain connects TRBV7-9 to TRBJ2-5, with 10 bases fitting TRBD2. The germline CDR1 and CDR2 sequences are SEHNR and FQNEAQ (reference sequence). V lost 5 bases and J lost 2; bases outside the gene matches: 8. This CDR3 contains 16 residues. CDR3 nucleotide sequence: TGTGCCAGCAGCACTCCGGGACTAGCGCGACAAGAGACCCAGTACTTC. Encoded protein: CASSTPGLARQETQYF.

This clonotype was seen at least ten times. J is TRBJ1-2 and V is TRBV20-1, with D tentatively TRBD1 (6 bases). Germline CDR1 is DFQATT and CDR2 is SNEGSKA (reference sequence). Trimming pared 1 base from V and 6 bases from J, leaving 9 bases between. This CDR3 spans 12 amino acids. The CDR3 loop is CSARVPGDGYTF. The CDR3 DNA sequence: TGCAGTGCTAGAGTCCCAGGGGATGGCTACACCTTC.

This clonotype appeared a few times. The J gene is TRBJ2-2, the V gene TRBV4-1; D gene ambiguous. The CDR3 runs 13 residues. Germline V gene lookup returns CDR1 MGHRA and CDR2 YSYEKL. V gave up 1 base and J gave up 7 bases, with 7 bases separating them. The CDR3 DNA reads TGCGCCAGCAGCCAAGGAGTTGTCGGGGAGCTGTTTTTT. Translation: CASSQGVVGELFF.

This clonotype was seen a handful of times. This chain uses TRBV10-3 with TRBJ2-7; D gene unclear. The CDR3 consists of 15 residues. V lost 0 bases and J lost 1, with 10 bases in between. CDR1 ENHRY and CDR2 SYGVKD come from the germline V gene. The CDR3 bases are TGTGCCATCAGTGAGTCGACACGGAAATCCTACGAGCAGTACTTC. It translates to CAISESTRKSYEQYF.

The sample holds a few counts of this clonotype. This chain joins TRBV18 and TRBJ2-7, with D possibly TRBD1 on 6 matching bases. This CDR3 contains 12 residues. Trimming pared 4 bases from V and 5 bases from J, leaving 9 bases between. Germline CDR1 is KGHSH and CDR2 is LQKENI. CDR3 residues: CASSHRANEQYF. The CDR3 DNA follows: TGTGCCAGCTCACACAGGGCCAACGAGCAGTACTTC.

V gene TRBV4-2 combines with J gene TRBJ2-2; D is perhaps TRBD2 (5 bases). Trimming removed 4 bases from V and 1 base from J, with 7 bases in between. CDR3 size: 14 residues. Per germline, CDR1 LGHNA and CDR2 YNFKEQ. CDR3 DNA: TGTGCCAGCAGCCTTACTAGGAACACCGGGGAGCTGTTTTTT. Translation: CASSLTRNTGELFF.

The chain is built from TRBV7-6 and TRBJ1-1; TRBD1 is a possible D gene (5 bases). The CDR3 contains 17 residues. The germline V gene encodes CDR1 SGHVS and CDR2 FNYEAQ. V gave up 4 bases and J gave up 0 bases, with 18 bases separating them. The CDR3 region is CASSSLRGGTLNTEAFF. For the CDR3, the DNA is TGTGCCAGCAGCTCTTTGCGGGGAGGGACCCTGAACACTGAAGCTTTCTTT.

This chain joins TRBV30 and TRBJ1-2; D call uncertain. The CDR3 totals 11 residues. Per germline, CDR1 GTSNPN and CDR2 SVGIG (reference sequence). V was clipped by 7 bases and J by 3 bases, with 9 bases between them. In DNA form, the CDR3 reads TGTGCCTACATGGAATACTATGGCTACACCTTC. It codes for CAYMEYYGYTF.

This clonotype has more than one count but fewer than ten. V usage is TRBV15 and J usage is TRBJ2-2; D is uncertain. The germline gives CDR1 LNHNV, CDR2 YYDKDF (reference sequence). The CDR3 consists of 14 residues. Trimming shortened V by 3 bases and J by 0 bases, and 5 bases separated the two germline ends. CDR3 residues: CATSSSPNTGELFF. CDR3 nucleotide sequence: TGTGCCACCAGCAGTTCGCCGAACACCGGGGAGCTGTTTTTT.